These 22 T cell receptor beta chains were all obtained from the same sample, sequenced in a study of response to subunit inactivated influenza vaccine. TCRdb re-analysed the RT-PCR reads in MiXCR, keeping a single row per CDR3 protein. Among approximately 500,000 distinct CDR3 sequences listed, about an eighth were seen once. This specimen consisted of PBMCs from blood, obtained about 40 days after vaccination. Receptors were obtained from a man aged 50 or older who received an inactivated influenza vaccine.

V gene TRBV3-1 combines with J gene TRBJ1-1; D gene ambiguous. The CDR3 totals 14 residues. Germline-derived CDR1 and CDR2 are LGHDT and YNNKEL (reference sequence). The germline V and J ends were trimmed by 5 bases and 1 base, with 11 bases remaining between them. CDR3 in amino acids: CASSLTSGNTEAFF. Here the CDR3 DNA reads TGTGCCAGCAGCTTAACCTCAGGGAACACTGAAGCTTTCTTT.

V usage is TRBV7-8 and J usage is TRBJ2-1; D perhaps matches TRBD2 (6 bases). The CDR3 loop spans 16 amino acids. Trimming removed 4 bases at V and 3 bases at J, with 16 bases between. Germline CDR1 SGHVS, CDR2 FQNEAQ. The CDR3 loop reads CASSSMAGSLYNEQFF. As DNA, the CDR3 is TGTGCCAGCAGCTCAATGGCGGGAAGCCTCTACAATGAGCAGTTCTTC.

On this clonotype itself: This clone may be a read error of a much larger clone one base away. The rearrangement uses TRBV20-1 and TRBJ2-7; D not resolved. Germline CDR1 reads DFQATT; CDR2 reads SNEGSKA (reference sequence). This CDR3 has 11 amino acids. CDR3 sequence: CGASPQYEQYF. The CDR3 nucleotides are TGCGGTGCTAGTCCGCAGTACGAGCAGTACTTC.

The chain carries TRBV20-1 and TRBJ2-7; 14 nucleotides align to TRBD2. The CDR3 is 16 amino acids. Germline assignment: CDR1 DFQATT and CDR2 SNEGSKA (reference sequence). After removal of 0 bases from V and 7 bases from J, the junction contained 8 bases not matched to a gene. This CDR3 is CSARDRLAGGPREQYF. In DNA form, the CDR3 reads TGCAGTGCTAGAGATCGACTAGCGGGAGGGCCTAGGGAGCAGTACTTC.

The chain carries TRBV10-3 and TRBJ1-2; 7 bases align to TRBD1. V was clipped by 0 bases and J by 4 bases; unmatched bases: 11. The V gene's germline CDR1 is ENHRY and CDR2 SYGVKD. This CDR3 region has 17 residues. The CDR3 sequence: CAISESGGRQGFYGYTF. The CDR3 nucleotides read TGTGCCATCAGTGAGTCAGGGGGCCGACAGGGATTCTATGGCTACACCTTC.

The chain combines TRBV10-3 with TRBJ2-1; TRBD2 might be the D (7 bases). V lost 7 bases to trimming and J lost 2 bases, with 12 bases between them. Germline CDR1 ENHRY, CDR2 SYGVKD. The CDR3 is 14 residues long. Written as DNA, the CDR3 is TGTGCCATCACCAGAGGGGGGGCCTACAATGAGCAGTTCTTC. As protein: CAITRGGAYNEQFF.

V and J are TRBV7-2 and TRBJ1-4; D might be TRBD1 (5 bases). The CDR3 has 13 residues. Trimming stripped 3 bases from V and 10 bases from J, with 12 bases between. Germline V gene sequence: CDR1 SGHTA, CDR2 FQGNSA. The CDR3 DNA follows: TGTGCCAGCAGCTTTGAGCAGGGCGGAAAACTGTTTTTT. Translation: CASSFEQGGKLFF.

CDR3 amino acids: CASRSRNADTQYF. Here the CDR3 DNA reads TGTGCCAGCAGATCAAGGAATGCAGATACGCAGTATTTT. The V and J genes are TRBV7-2 and TRBJ2-3; no clear D gene. In germline, CDR1 is SGHTA, CDR2 FQGNSA. This CDR3 is built from 13 residues. V lost 6 bases and J lost 4, with 11 bases in between.

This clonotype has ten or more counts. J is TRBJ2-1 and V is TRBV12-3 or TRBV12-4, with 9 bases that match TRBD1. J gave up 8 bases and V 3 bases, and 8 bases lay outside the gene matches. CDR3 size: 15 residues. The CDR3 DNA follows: TGTGCCAGCAGTTTCGAGGACAGGGGAGGGCATGAGCAGTTCTTC. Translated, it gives CASSFEDRGGHEQFF.

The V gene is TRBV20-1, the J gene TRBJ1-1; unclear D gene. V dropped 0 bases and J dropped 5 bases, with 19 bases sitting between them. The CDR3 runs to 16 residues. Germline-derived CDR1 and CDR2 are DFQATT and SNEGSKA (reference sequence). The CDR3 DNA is TGCAGTGCTAGAGAAGGGTATAGCAGGCGGGGAACTGAAGCTTTCTTT. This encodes CSAREGYSRRGTEAFF.

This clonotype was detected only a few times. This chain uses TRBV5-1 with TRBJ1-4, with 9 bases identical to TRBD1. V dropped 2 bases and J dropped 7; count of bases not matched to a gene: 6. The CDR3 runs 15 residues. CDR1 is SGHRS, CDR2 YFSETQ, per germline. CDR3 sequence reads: CASSLLGQGGEKLFF. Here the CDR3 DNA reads TGCGCCAGCAGCTTATTGGGACAGGGAGGTGAAAAACTGTTTTTT.

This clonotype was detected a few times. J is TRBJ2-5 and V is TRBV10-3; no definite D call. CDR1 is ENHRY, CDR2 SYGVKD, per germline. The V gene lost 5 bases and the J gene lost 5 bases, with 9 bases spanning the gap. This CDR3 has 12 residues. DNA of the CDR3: TGTGCCATCAGTTCGGACGTGGAGACCCAGTACTTC. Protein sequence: CAISSDVETQYF.

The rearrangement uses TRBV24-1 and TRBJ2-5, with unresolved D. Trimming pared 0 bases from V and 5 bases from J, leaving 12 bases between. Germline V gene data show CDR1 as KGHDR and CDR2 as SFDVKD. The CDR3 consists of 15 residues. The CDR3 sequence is CATSDLQWGRETQYF. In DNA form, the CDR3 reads TGTGCCACCAGTGATTTGCAGTGGGGTAGGGAGACCCAGTACTTC.

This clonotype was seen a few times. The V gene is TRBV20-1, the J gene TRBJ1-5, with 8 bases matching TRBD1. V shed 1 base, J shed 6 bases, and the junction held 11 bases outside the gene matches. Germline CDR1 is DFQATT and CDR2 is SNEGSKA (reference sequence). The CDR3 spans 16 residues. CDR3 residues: CSARASLTQGAQPQHF. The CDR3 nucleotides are TGCAGTGCTAGAGCCAGCCTAACCCAGGGGGCTCAGCCCCAGCATTTT.

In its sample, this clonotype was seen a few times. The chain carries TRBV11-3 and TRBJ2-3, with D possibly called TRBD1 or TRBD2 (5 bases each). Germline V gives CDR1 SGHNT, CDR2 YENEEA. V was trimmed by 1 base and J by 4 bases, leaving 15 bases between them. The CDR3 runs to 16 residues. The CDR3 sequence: CASSLGGAGQADTQYF. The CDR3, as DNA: TGTGCCAGCAGCTTAGGAGGGGCGGGCCAAGCAGATACGCAGTATTTT.

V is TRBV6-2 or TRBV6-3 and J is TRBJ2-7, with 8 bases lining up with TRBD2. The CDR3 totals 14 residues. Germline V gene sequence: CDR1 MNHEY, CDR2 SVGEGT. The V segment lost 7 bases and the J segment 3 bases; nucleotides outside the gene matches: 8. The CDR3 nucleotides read TGTGCCAGCACCGAAAGCGGGAGCTTCTACGAGCAGTACTTC. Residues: CASTESGSFYEQYF.

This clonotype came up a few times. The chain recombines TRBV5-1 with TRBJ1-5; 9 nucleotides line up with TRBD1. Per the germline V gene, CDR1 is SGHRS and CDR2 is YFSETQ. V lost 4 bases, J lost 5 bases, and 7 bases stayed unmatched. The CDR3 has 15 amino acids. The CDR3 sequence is CASSPGGTGYQPQHF. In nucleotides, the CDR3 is TGCGCCAGCAGCCCCGGCGGGACAGGGTATCAGCCCCAGCATTTT.

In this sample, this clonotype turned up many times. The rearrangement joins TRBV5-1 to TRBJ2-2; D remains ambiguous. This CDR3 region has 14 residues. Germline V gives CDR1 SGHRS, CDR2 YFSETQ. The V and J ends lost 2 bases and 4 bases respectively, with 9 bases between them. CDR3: CASSLDGRTGELFF. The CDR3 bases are TGCGCCAGCAGCTTAGACGGACGCACCGGGGAGCTGTTTTTT.

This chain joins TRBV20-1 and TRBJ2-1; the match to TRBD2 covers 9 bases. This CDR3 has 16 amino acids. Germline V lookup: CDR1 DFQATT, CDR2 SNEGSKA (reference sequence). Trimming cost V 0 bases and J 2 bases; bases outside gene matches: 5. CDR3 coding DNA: TGCAGTGCTAGAGACCTTAGCGGGAGCGCCTACAATGAGCAGTTCTTC. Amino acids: CSARDLSGSAYNEQFF.

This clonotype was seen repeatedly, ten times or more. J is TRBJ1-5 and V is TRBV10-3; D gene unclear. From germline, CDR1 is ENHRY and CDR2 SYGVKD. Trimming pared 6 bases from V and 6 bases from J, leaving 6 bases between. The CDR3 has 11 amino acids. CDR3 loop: CAIRWSQPQHF. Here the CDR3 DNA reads TGTGCCATCAGGTGGTCTCAGCCCCAGCATTTT.

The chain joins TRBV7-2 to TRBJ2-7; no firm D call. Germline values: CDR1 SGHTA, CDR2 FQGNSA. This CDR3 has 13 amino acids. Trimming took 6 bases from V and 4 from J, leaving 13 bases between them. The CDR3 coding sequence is TGTGCCAGCAGGGGGTCAGGTAATTACGAGCAGTACTTC. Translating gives CASRGSGNYEQYF.

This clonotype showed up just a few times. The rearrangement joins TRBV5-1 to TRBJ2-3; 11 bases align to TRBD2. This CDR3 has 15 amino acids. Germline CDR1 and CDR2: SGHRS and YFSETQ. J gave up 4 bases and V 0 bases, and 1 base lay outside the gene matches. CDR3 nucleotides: TGCGCCAGCAGCTTGGCTAGCGGGGGGTCAGATACGCAGTATTTT. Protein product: CASSLASGGSDTQYF.